This T cell receptor beta chain emerged from a study of Ad26.COV2.S vaccination and SARS-CoV-2 variants. Study background: Intramuscularly, Ad26.COV2.S was given either once or twice, 56 days apart.

Assay used: immunoSEQ multiplex PCR; TCRdb lists only in-frame clones, some missing. The sample includes fewer than 300,000 clones, approximately 89% of them seen just once. The treatment was: over 15 received Ad26.COV2.S at low or high dose, single or two shots; roughly five received placebo; per-sample allocation not given. Each sample was drawn 63 days after the first injection (of vaccine or placebo). Trimming took 6 bases from V and 2 from J, leaving 20 bases between them. This CDR3 contains 16 residues. CDR1 is SGHVS and CDR2 is FQNEAQ in the germline V gene. The sequencing here drew on peripheral blood, taken in a trial of Ad26.COV2.S vaccine versus placebo. The receptor was derived from a person aged 18-60 years who received the Ad26.COV2.S COVID-19 vaccine or a placebo. The V call is TRBV7-8, the J call TRBJ2-7; TRBD1 or TRBD2 may be the D gene (6 bases each). The CDR3: CASSHTGDTPTYEQYF. The CDR3 nucleotides are TGTGCCAGCAGTCACACGGGGGACACACCTACCTACGAGCAGTACTTC.